The rows below give T cell receptor beta chains drawn from one sample of a study of Ad26.COV2.S vaccination and SARS-CoV-2 variants. Clones were read by immunoSEQ multiplex PCR, and TCRdb kept only the in-frame ones, dropping some. The sample yields 300,000 to 500,000 clones, about nine tenths seen once. Here the sequenced sample was peripheral blood, taken in a trial of Ad26.COV2.S vaccine versus placebo. Every receptor here comes from a person aged 18-60 years who received the Ad26.COV2.S COVID-19 vaccine or a placebo. Both conserved end residues are part of each CDR3. Clone size is stated in some rows and not others, as once, few, many or a class when expanded.

J: TRBJ1-4
length: 16
V: TRBV19
size: -
CDR3: CASSVVEPATNEKLFF

J: TRBJ1-5
length: 12
V: TRBV19
size: -
CDR3: CASSSVWVNRHF

J: TRBJ2-1
length: 15
V: TRBV27
size: -
CDR3: CASSLSGGPYNEQFF

J: TRBJ1-2
length: 14
V: TRBV30
size: -
CDR3: CAWRTIRGSGGYTF

J: TRBJ2-7
length: 10
V: TRBV20-1
size: once
CDR3: CSARGYEQYF

J: TRBJ1-1
length: 13
V: TRBV6-2/TRBV6-3
size: -
CDR3: CASSPGAFTEAFF

J: TRBJ1-4
length: 15
V: TRBV25-1
size: -
CDR3: CASSDYRATNEKLFF

J: TRBJ2-1
length: 16
V: TRBV6-2/TRBV6-3
size: few
CDR3: CASSHTGVNSYNEQFF

J: TRBJ2-2
length: 17
V: TRBV19
size: -
CDR3: CASSMFSGGSWPGELFF

J: TRBJ2-2
length: 14
V: TRBV19
size: -
CDR3: CASRGTGQTGELFF

J: TRBJ1-2
length: 11
V: TRBV20-1
size: -
CDR3: CSANREEGYTF

J: TRBJ1-1
length: 14
V: TRBV4-3
size: -
CDR3: CASSQETENTEAFF

J: TRBJ1-2
length: 12
V: TRBV18
size: -
CDR3: CASSPQVGRYTF

J: TRBJ2-3
length: 11
V: TRBV20-1
size: -
CDR3: CSARLAGEQYF

J: TRBJ2-2
length: 12
V: TRBV9
size: -
CDR3: CASSVPTGELFF

J: TRBJ1-2
length: 12
V: TRBV10-3
size: -
CDR3: CAISGTVQGYTF

J: TRBJ2-7
length: 12
V: TRBV3-1/TRBV3-2
size: -
CDR3: CASSLQVGEQYF

J: TRBJ2-5
length: 15
V: TRBV10-1
size: -
CDR3: CASSAGTGVVETQYF

J: TRBJ2-3
length: 12
V: TRBV9
size: -
CDR3: CASSVVGDTQYF

J: TRBJ1-3
length: 14
V: TRBV5-1
size: once
CDR3: CASSLGGVGNTIYF

J: TRBJ2-4
length: 14
V: TRBV5-4
size: -
CDR3: CASSLTGLGNIQYF

J: TRBJ2-5
length: 15
V: TRBV5-4
size: -
CDR3: CASSRTRGRTKTQYF

J: TRBJ1-2
length: 14
V: TRBV5-1
size: once
CDR3: CASSLDTGAYGYTF

J: TRBJ1-5
length: 12
V: TRBV7-9
size: -
CDR3: CASSLGGAPQHF

J: TRBJ1-6
length: 15
V: TRBV5-8
size: -
CDR3: CASSLWAGGDSPLHF

J: TRBJ1-1
length: 15
V: TRBV15
size: -
CDR3: CATRQERGSNTEAFF

J: TRBJ1-1
length: 15
V: TRBV7-2
size: -
CDR3: CASSLDHGSNTEAFF

J: TRBJ2-7
length: 14
V: TRBV3-1/TRBV3-2
size: -
CDR3: CASSPLGGPYEQYF

J: TRBJ2-2
length: 13
V: TRBV2
size: few
CDR3: CASSEGFTGELFF

J: TRBJ1-1
length: 15
V: TRBV7-2
size: -
CDR3: CASSLNGARGTEAFF

J: TRBJ1-1
length: 14
V: TRBV6-5
size: -
CDR3: CASSYSREKLEAFF